Sequencing of this TCR beta chain was carried out in a study of T cell responses to AZD1222 COVID-19 vaccine. Sequencing used immunoSEQ multiplex PCR; TCRdb keeps in-frame clones, though not all of them. The sample yields about 81,000 clones, around 93% seen once. Concerning this clone: Its antigen is still unknown.

Overall study results and limits: No repertoire was sampled before or during the peak T cell response, only after it. At study baseline, merely roughly 6 AZD1222 recipients were seropositive.

The CDR3 is 15 amino acids. V was pared by 4 bases and J by 5 bases, with 3 bases of the junction left unmatched. Germline assignment: CDR1 SGHRS and CDR2 YFSETQ. The receptor was derived from an adult who received the AZD1222 COVID-19 vaccine. The source was peripheral blood, collected 28 days after the second AZD1222 dose. The chain couples TRBV5-1 to TRBJ2-4, with TRBD2 identical over 13 bases. CDR3 loop: CASSRTSGSQNIQYF. CDR3 sequence (DNA): TGCGCCAGCAGCCGGACTAGCGGGAGCCAAAACATTCAGTACTTC.